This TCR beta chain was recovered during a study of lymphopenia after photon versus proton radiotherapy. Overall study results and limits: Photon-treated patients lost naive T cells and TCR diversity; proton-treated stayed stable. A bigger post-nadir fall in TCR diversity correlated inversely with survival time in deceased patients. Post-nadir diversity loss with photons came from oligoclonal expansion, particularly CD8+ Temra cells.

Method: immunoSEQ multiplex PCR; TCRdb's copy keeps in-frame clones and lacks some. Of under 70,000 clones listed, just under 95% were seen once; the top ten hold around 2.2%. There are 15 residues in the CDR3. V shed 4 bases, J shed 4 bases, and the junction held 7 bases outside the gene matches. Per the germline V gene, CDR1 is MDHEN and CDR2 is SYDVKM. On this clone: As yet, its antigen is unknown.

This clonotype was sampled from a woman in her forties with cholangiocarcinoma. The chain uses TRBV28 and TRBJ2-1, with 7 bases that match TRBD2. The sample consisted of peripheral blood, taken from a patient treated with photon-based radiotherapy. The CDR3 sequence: CASSSLADGYNEQFF. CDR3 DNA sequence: TGTGCCAGCAGTTCTCTAGCGGACGGTTACAATGAGCAGTTCTTC.